The next 19 T cell receptor beta chains were all read from a single sample in a study of regulatory T cells in long-lasting Graves disease (dated by TCRdb to the early 2020s). Read against the paper, the sample's time point label means: newly diagnosed GD, antithyroid drugs for less than 3 months. RNA was extracted from PBMCs in TRIzol for both TCR sequencing and RNA sequencing. Library preparation employed multiplex PCR. The instrument given in TCRdb is Illumina HiSeq 4000. iRepertoire HTBI primers and Arm-PCR amplification of CDR3 regions were used to construct TCR beta libraries. The public reads were run again by TCRdb, first through fastp at Q25 and then through MiXCR, and only productive beta chains were kept. Rows are unified per CDR3 protein, each entry keeping the most common DNA and genes. The sample records hundreds of thousands of distinct CDR3 sequences, around an eighth of which are singletons. Of the sample, more than 8.5% is held by the ten largest clones.

A further study also used this sample, focusing on T cells in Graves' hyperthyroidism and ophthalmopathy.

The source was peripheral blood mononuclear cells (PBMCs), collected at new diagnosis, from a patient treated with antithyroid drugs. These receptors originate from a man between 25 and 39 years old with Graves disease. Donor details come from another sample of the same person, matched by shared clones.

The table lists this clonotype with a few counts. J is TRBJ2-1 and V is TRBV6-1; 11 positions agree with TRBD2. The germline gives CDR1 MNHNS, CDR2 SASEGT. V shed 2 bases and J 5 bases; nucleotides not matched to a gene: 2. The CDR3 covers 15 residues. CDR3 nucleotide sequence: TGTGCCAGCAGTGAAACGGGACTAGCGGACAATGAGCAGTTCTTC. Amino acid sequence: CASSETGLADNEQFF.

This clonotype came up many times. This sequence joins TRBV29-1 and TRBJ2-5, with D maybe TRBD2 (6 bases). This CDR3 is built from 14 residues. The V gene lost 7 bases and the J gene lost 3 bases, with 18 bases spanning the gap. Germline-derived CDR1 and CDR2 are SQVTM and ANQGSEA. The CDR3 region is CSAQEGVIEETQYF. CDR3 nucleotides: TGCAGCGCTCAGGAGGGAGTCATAGAAGAGACCCAGTACTTC.

This clonotype came up many times. The rearrangement links TRBV6-1 to TRBJ1-1; TRBD1 might be the D (5 bases). Germline V gene data show CDR1 as MNHNS and CDR2 as SASEGT. V was pared by 7 bases and J by 2 bases, with 17 bases between. The CDR3 loop spans 15 amino acids. CDR3 amino acids: CASTLGGGGNTEAFF. CDR3 bases: TGTGCCAGCACCCTGGGGGGGGGAGGTAACACTGAAGCTTTCTTT.

Many counts were recorded for this clonotype. This chain joins TRBV27 and TRBJ1-1, with TRBD1 as a possible D gene (6 bases). From germline, CDR1 is MNHEY and CDR2 SMNVEV (reference sequence). The CDR3 has 16 amino acids. Trimming cost V 7 bases and J 0 bases, with 18 bases left between them. Written as DNA, the CDR3 is TGTGCCAGCACCCCTAAGGGGGGGCGATTGAACACTGAAGCTTTCTTT. It codes for CASTPKGGRLNTEAFF.

This clonotype was observed a few times. The genes are TRBV6-1 and TRBJ2-2, with D tentatively TRBD1 (5 bases). The CDR3 is 15 residues long. Trimming removed 7 bases from V and 13 bases from J, with 25 bases in between. From germline, CDR1 is MNHNS and CDR2 SASEGT. This CDR3 is CASTAKDDSSRGLFF. CDR3 DNA: TGTGCCAGCACCGCTAAGGACGACAGTTCTCGCGGGCTGTTTTTT.

This clonotype showed up just a few times. The chain uses TRBV6-2 or TRBV6-3 and TRBJ2-1, with a possible D match to TRBD2 (6 bases). V lost 5 bases and J 0 bases, leaving 11 bases between the germline ends. In germline, CDR1 is MNHEY, CDR2 SVGEGT. The CDR3 extends over 15 amino acids. This CDR3 reads CASSTLGSSYNEQFF. The CDR3 nucleotides read TGTGCCAGCAGTACTCTCGGGAGCTCCTACAATGAGCAGTTCTTC.

Ten or more counts support this clonotype. The chain combines TRBV13 with TRBJ1-1; D not resolved. Germline-derived CDR1 and CDR2 are PRHDT and FYEKMQ (reference sequence). Deletions cut 5 bases from V and 6 bases from J, with 10 bases between. The length of the CDR3 is 12 residues. Here the CDR3 DNA reads TGTGCCAGCAGCCCTGGACTCGCTGAAGCTTTCTTT. Amino acids: CASSPGLAEAFF.

This rearrangement joins TRBV25-1 to TRBJ1-2; D gene ambiguous. V was pared by 3 bases and J by 3 bases, with 5 bases between. CDR1 and CDR2 (germline): MGHDK, SYGVNS. This CDR3 has 12 amino acids. CDR3: CASSEGDYGYTF. The CDR3 DNA is TGTGCCAGCAGTGAGGGCGACTATGGCTACACCTTC.

This clonotype was counted only a few times. The chain has TRBV6-2 or TRBV6-3 and TRBJ1-5; 10 bases align to TRBD1. Germline V gene lookup returns CDR1 MNHEY and CDR2 SVGEGT. This CDR3 comprises 16 residues. The V segment lost 5 bases and the J segment 11 bases; nucleotides outside the gene matches: 15. The CDR3: CASSNGIGQGEVSQHF. CDR3 DNA: TGTGCCAGCAGTAACGGTATTGGACAGGGGGAAGTGTCCCAGCATTTT.

This chain connects TRBV13 to TRBJ2-6; D unresolved. Trimming took 7 bases from V and 4 from J, leaving 8 bases between them. Germline lookup yields CDR1 PRHDT and CDR2 FYEKMQ (reference sequence). The CDR3 contains 13 residues. Here the CDR3 reads CASTLTGANVLTF. In DNA, the CDR3 is TGTGCCAGCACCCTTACCGGGGCCAACGTCCTGACTTTC.

This clonotype has only a few counts. The V call is TRBV5-1, the J call TRBJ2-2; 8 positions match TRBD2. The CDR3 is made up of 14 amino acids. V shed 0 bases, J shed 9 bases, and the junction held 4 bases outside the gene matches. Germline V gives CDR1 SGHRS, CDR2 YFSETQ. In DNA, the CDR3 is TGCGCCAGCAGCTTGGAGCGGGAGAATCGGGAGCTGTTTTTT. This sequence encodes CASSLERENRELFF.

V gene TRBV2 combines with J gene TRBJ2-3; a possible D gene is TRBD1 (5 bases). Germline CDR1 and CDR2: SNHLY and FYNNEI. The CDR3 sequence is 13 residues long. Trimming pared 6 bases from V and 2 bases from J, leaving 9 bases between. CDR3: CASSPGNTDTQYF. Here the CDR3 DNA reads TGTGCCAGCAGCCCAGGGAACACAGATACGCAGTATTTT. The complete variable domain, with remaining parts taken from reference TRBV2 and TRBJ2-3, reads EPEVTQTPSHQVTQMGQEVILRCVPISNHLYFYWYRQILGQKVEFLVSFYNNEISEKSEIFDDQFSVERPDGSNFTLKIRSTKLEDSAMYFCASSPGNTDTQYFGPGTRLTVL.

In its sample, this clonotype was seen many times. J is TRBJ2-7 and V is TRBV13, with TRBD2 identical over 7 bases. The V gene end was trimmed by 4 bases and the J gene end by 3 bases; junction bases not matched to a gene: 6. CDR1 PRHDT and CDR2 FYEKMQ come from the germline V gene (reference sequence). The CDR3 runs to 14 residues. CDR3 protein: CASSSRTRYYEQYF. The CDR3 bases are TGTGCCAGCAGCTCCCGGACTAGATACTACGAGCAGTACTTC.

The rearrangement uses TRBV7-2 and TRBJ2-7; 8 bases match TRBD2. The CDR3 consists of 14 residues. V trimming: 9 bases; J trimming: 5 bases; junction bases outside the gene matches: 12. Germline V gene data show CDR1 as SGHTA and CDR2 as FQGNSA. CDR3 coding DNA: TGTGCCAGTAGCATCCAGCGGGAGAGCGACGAGCAGTACTTC. Its protein product is CASSIQRESDEQYF.

This clonotype was detected a few times. The V gene is TRBV6-1, the J gene TRBJ2-2; 10 nucleotides match TRBD2. Trimming took 10 bases from V and 6 from J; bases not matched to a gene: 11. Germline values: CDR1 MNHNS, CDR2 SASEGT. The CDR3 runs to 15 residues. CDR3: CAISPGTSAAGELFF. CDR3 coding DNA: TGTGCCATTTCTCCCGGGACTAGCGCAGCCGGGGAGCTGTTTTTT.

This clonotype was counted ten times or more. V and J are TRBV7-9 and TRBJ2-7; 9 nucleotides line up with TRBD1. The CDR3 spans 14 residues. The trim removed 5 bases at V and 4 bases at J, leaving 6 bases unmatched. Germline V gene data show CDR1 as SEHNR and CDR2 as FQNEAQ (reference sequence). Here the CDR3 reads CASSRRDRDYEQYF. CDR3 nucleotide sequence: TGTGCCAGCAGCCGCCGGGACAGGGATTACGAGCAGTACTTC.

This clonotype was counted at least ten times. The gene calls are TRBV14 and TRBJ2-1; unclear D gene. Germline CDR1 SGHDN, CDR2 FVKESK. Trimming stripped 0 bases from V and 4 bases from J, with 7 bases between. CDR3 size: 14 residues. The CDR3 DNA follows: TGTGCCAGCAGCCAAGATCTGCCTTACAATGAGCAGTTCTTC. As protein: CASSQDLPYNEQFF.

The chain carries TRBV5-1 and TRBJ2-5; a possible D gene is TRBD1 (5 bases). Deletions cut 0 bases from V and 7 bases from J, with 13 bases between. In germline, CDR1 is SGHRS, CDR2 YFSETQ. The CDR3 has 14 amino acids. The DNA for the CDR3 is TGCGCCAGCAGCTTGGTTGTAGGGGTGGGGACCCAGTACTTC. Protein sequence: CASSLVVGVGTQYF.

V gene TRBV7-8 combines with J gene TRBJ2-1; 12 nucleotides match TRBD2. Germline CDR1 reads SGHVS; CDR2 reads FQNEAQ. V was clipped by 3 bases and J by 7 bases; unmatched bases: 4. This CDR3 region has 15 residues. The chain's CDR3 is CASSFTSGRSNEQFF. CDR3 coding DNA: TGTGCCAGCAGCTTTACTAGCGGGAGGTCTAATGAGCAGTTCTTC.